These T cell receptor beta chains were read from a single sample in a study of T-cell reconstitution after alpha-beta-depleted transplantation in children. In TCRdb, the PCR reads were re-called with MiXCR into one record per CDR3 protein. The table has under 250,000 distinct CDR3 sequences, about a sixth seen once. The sequencing here drew on PBMCs, mostly from graft donor cells, taken 360 days after TCRalphabeta/CD19-depleted stem cell transplant. These receptors all come from a male patient aged 2-15 years who had a stem cell transplant for acute lymphoblastic leukemia, so the T cells may come from the graft donor. Both conserved end residues are part of each CDR3. Fields, in order: clone size, J gene, V gene, D gene, CDR3 protein, CDR3 DNA. A D gene is named only where the DNA matches it firmly. Only part of the rows carry a size: once, few, many, or a class if the clone is expanded.

few,TRBJ2-1,TRBV11-2,NA,CASSLDLNNEQFF,TGTGCCAGCAGCTTAGACCTCAACAATGAGCAGTTCTTC
few,TRBJ2-7,TRBV5-1,NA,CASSRQGTAYEQYF,TGCGCCAGCAGCCGGCAGGGGACCGCGTACGAGCAGTACTTC
few,TRBJ2-1,TRBV28,NA,CASSGENEQFF,TGTGCCAGCAGTGGGGAAAATGAGCAGTTCTTC
few,TRBJ2-2,TRBV27,NA,CASSLGPPTTPIGELFF,TGTGCCAGCAGTTTAGGACCTCCAACTACCCCAATCGGGGAGCTGTTTTTT
few,TRBJ2-3,TRBV13,NA,CASSLIGQRATDTQYF,TGTGCCAGCAGCTTAATCGGACAGAGGGCTACAGATACGCAGTATTTT
many,TRBJ2-1,TRBV18,TRBD2,CASSPQQRGGRWEQFF,TGTGCCAGCTCACCGCAACAGCGGGGGGGCCGCTGGGAGCAGTTCTTC
many,TRBJ2-2,TRBV6-4,TRBD2,CASPRRGGPGELFF,TGTGCCAGCCCCCGGCGGGGGGGCCCCGGGGAGCTGTTTTTT
few,TRBJ1-2,TRBV12-3/TRBV12-4,NA,CATGTNYGYTF,TGTGCCACCGGGACGAACTATGGCTACACCTTC
NA,TRBJ1-5,TRBV2,NA,CASSETAGAYSNQPQHF,TGTGCCAGCAGTGAAACGGCGGGAGCCTATAGCAATCAGCCCCAGCATTTT
few,TRBJ2-2,TRBV7-9,NA,CASSPGAGELFF,TGTGCCAGCAGCCCGGGCGCCGGGGAGCTGTTTTTT
NA,TRBJ2-2,TRBV10-3,NA,CAAGTPNTGELFF,TGTGCCGCAGGGACCCCGAACACCGGGGAGCTGTTTTTT
NA,TRBJ2-7,TRBV29-1,TRBD1,CSGKTGSYEQYF,TGCAGCGGTAAGACAGGGTCCTACGAGCAGTACTTC
few,TRBJ2-5,TRBV29-1,NA,CSVVRDGSRETQYF,TGCAGCGTTGTCCGGGACGGATCTCGAGAGACCCAGTACTTC
NA,TRBJ2-7,TRBV27,NA,CASSGGFEQYF,TGTGCCAGCAGCGGCGGTTTCGAGCAGTACTTC
NA,TRBJ2-3,TRBV24-1,NA,CATSSQSTDTQYF,TGTGCCACCAGTTCACAAAGCACAGATACGCAGTATTTT
NA,TRBJ2-2,TRBV7-7,TRBD2,CASSSGLAAGELFF,TGTGCCAGCAGCTCGGGACTAGCGGCCGGGGAGCTGTTTTTT
few,TRBJ1-1,TRBV29-1,NA,CSVGWGTITEAFF,TGCAGCGTTGGTTGGGGCACAATCACTGAAGCTTTCTTT
NA,TRBJ2-4,TRBV5-5,NA,CASSLLVVLAKNIQYF,TGTGCCAGCAGCTTGCTCGTGGTCCTAGCCAAAAACATTCAGTACTTC
NA,TRBJ2-7,TRBV4-3,NA,CASSQDQGIVNEQYF,TGCGCCAGCAGCCAAGATCAGGGAATCGTGAACGAGCAGTACTTC
few,TRBJ1-1,TRBV28,NA,CASSPRGGKRPEAFF,TGTGCCAGCAGTCCCCGGGGGGGGAAAAGACCTGAAGCTTTCTTT
few,TRBJ1-2,TRBV12-3/TRBV12-4,NA,CASSLNRVHGYTF,TGTGCCAGCAGTTTAAACAGGGTCCATGGCTACACCTTC
NA,TRBJ2-2,TRBV5-1,NA,CASSKEAPWPGELFF,TGCGCCAGCAGCAAAGAGGCCCCATGGCCCGGGGAGCTGTTTTTT
few,TRBJ2-3,TRBV20-1,NA,CSAPGMASSTDTQYF,TGCAGTGCTCCCGGGATGGCCTCAAGCACAGATACGCAGTATTTT
few,TRBJ2-7,TRBV4-3,NA,CASSQFGDSYEQYF,TGCGCCAGCAGCCAATTTGGGGATTCCTACGAGCAGTACTTC
NA,TRBJ2-5,TRBV7-2,NA,CASSLLGRGGETQYF,TGTGCCAGCAGCTTACTGGGCAGGGGAGGAGAGACCCAGTACTTC
many,TRBJ1-3,TRBV29-1,NA,CSVGFGDGNTIYF,TGCAGCGTTGGGTTTGGAGACGGAAACACCATATATTTT
NA,TRBJ2-3,TRBV5-1,TRBD2,CASSSGGRSTDTQYF,TGCGCCAGCAGCTCCGGCGGGAGGAGCACAGATACGCAGTATTTT
NA,TRBJ1-1,TRBV3-1,TRBD1,CASTQRGHTEAFF,TGTGCCAGCACCCAAAGGGGGCACACTGAAGCTTTCTTT
NA,TRBJ2-3,TRBV5-1,TRBD1,CASSSIGGPDTDTQYF,TGCGCCAGCAGCTCGATAGGGGGCCCCGACACAGATACGCAGTATTTT
NA,TRBJ2-2,TRBV5-1,NA,CASSSPPNTGELFF,TGCGCCAGCAGCTCCCCACCGAACACCGGGGAGCTGTTTTTT
NA,TRBJ1-2,TRBV3-1,TRBD1,CASSQRETGGSYGYTF,TGTGCCAGCAGCCAACGAGAAACAGGGGGGAGCTATGGCTACACCTTC
NA,TRBJ1-5,TRBV20-1,NA,CSAPKQGYNQPQHF,TGCAGTGCGCCCAAGCAGGGGTACAATCAGCCCCAGCATTTT
few,TRBJ2-6,TRBV5-1,NA,CASSLDLQISDSGANVLTF,TGCGCCAGCAGCTTGGACCTACAGATTTCTGACTCTGGGGCCAACGTCCTGACTTTC
few,TRBJ2-5,TRBV7-9,NA,CASSSPRGQETQYF,TGTGCCAGCAGCTCACCCAGGGGTCAAGAGACCCAGTACTTC
few,TRBJ2-4,TRBV12-3/TRBV12-4,NA,CASTLGLVNIQYF,TGTGCCAGCACCTTGGGGCTAGTGAACATTCAGTACTTC
NA,TRBJ2-7,TRBV24-1,TRBD1,CATSDSDRGKAYEQYF,TGTGCCACCAGTGATTCGGACAGGGGGAAAGCCTACGAGCAGTACTTC
NA,TRBJ2-5,TRBV6-2/TRBV6-3,TRBD1,CASSTTYRGETQYF,TGTGCCAGCAGTACAACATACAGGGGAGAGACCCAGTACTTC
NA,TRBJ1-2,TRBV9,TRBD1,CASSVRTGGGYGYTF,TGTGCCAGCAGCGTAAGGACAGGGGGCGGGTATGGCTACACCTTC
NA,TRBJ2-7,TRBV7-4,NA,CASTESSGTPSSYEQYF,TGTGCCAGCACCGAAAGTTCTGGGACTCCAAGCTCCTACGAGCAGTACTTC
few,TRBJ1-6,TRBV5-8,NA,CASSLAAGYNSPLHF,TGTGCCAGCAGCTTGGCGGCAGGGTATAATTCACCCCTCCACTTT
few,TRBJ2-1,TRBV11-2,TRBD2,CASSFFVAGGGAYNEQFF,TGTGCCAGCAGCTTTTTTGTGGCGGGGGGTGGGGCCTACAATGAGCAGTTCTTC
few,TRBJ2-2,TRBV7-2,NA,CASSFVSRTGELFF,TGTGCCAGCAGCTTCGTAAGCCGCACCGGGGAGCTGTTTTTT
many,TRBJ1-2,TRBV9,NA,CASSVGQANGYTF,TGTGCCAGCAGCGTAGGACAGGCCAATGGCTACACCTTC
NA,TRBJ2-7,TRBV12-3/TRBV12-4,NA,CASSLKAGLKVHEQYF,TGTGCCAGCAGTTTAAAGGCGGGACTCAAGGTACACGAGCAGTACTTC
few,TRBJ1-5,TRBV15,TRBD1,CATSRKQGPRNQPQHF,TGTGCCACCAGCAGGAAACAGGGGCCTCGCAATCAGCCCCAGCATTTT